The 5 T cell receptor beta chains below were found in one sample sequenced in a study of cytomegalovirus exposure and HLA in healthy donors. The primer mix had 60 Vbeta and 13 Jbeta primers. Here immunoSEQ multiplex PCR was the method, and the copy in TCRdb shows in-frame clones only, minus some. This sample's table reports 65,000 to 85,000 clones. The sample taken for sequencing was PBMCs. These receptors all stem from a woman aged 25 to 39 in good health and CMV-seronegative.

The chain is built from TRBV7-8 and TRBJ1-1; a possible D gene is TRBD1 (6 bases). CDR3 length: 15 residues. V lost 5 bases and J lost 1, with 14 bases in between. Germline V gene data show CDR1 as SGHVS and CDR2 as FQNEAQ. The CDR3: CASSPDRPPNTEAFF. For the CDR3, the DNA is TGTGCCAGCAGCCCCGACAGGCCCCCGAACACTGAAGCTTTCTTT.

The CDR3 sequence: CASSAGRGPAFF. CDR3 DNA sequence: TGTGCCAGCAGTGCAGGTAGGGGGCCGGCTTTCTTT. The chain couples TRBV2 to TRBJ1-1; 7 nucleotides agree with TRBD1. The CDR3 totals 12 residues. The V and J ends lost 4 bases and 11 bases, in that order; junction bases with no gene match: 7. Germline loops: CDR1 SNHLY, CDR2 FYNNEI.

This rearrangement joins TRBV2 to TRBJ1-3, with a tentative D call TRBD1 (5 bases). The V end lost 6 bases, the J end lost 0 bases, and 15 bases lay between the germline ends. CDR3 size: 16 residues. Germline loops: CDR1 SNHLY, CDR2 FYNNEI. The CDR3 DNA follows: TGTGCCAGCAGCAGAAGACAGATCACCTCTGGAAACACCATATATTTT. Protein: CASSRRQITSGNTIYF.

V is TRBV5-1 and J is TRBJ2-5; a possible D gene is TRBD1 (6 bases). V gave up 6 bases and J gave up 2 bases, with 14 bases separating them. CDR1 SGHRS and CDR2 YFSETQ come from the germline V gene. CDR3 length: 14 amino acids. The CDR3 sequence: CASISGRGQETQYF. In nucleotides, the CDR3 is TGCGCCAGCATATCCGGAAGGGGGCAAGAGACCCAGTACTTC.

V gene TRBV27 combines with J gene TRBJ2-7; the match to TRBD1 covers 7 bases. Germline CDR1 reads MNHEY; CDR2 reads SMNVEV (reference sequence). CDR3 size: 14 residues. Unmatched junction bases numbered 6, after V lost 5 bases and J lost 2 bases. CDR3 loop: CASSTGQWPYEQYF. The CDR3 region has the DNA TGTGCCAGCAGTACGGGACAGTGGCCCTACGAGCAGTACTTC.